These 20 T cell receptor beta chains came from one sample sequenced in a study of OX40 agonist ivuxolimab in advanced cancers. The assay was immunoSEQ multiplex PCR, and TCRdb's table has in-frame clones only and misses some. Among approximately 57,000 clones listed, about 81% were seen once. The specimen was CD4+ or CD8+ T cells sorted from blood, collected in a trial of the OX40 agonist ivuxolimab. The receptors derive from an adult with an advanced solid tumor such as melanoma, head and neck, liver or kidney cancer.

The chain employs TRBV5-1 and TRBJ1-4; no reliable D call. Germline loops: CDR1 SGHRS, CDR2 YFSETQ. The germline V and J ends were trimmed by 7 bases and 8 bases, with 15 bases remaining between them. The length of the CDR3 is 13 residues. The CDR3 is CASAPGIGEKLFF. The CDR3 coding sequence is TGCGCCAGCGCCCCGGGGATCGGGGAAAAACTGTTTTTT.

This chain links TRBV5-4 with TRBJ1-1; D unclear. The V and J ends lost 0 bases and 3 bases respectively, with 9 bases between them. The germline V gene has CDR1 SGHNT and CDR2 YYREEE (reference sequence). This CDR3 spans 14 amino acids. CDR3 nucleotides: TGTGCCAGCAGCTTGGGGAATGGGGACACTGAAGCTTTCTTT. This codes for CASSLGNGDTEAFF.

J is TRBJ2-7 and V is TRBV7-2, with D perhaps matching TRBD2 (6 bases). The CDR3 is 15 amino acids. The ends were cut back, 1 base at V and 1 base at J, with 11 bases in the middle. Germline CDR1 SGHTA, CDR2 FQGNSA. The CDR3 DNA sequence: TGTGCCAGCAGCTTAGGGCCGGGGGAATCCTACGAGCAGTACTTC. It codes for CASSLGPGESYEQYF.

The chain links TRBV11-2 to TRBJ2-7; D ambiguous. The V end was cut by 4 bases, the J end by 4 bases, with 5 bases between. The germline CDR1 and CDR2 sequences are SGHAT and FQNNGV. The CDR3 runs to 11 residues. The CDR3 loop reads CASSYIYEQYF. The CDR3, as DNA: TGTGCCAGCAGCTACATATACGAGCAGTACTTC.

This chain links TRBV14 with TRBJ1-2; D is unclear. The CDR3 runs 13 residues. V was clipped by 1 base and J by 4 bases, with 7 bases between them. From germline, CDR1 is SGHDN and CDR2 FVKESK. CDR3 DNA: TGTGCCAGCAGCCAAGGTCGGGGCTATGGCTACACCTTC. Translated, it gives CASSQGRGYGYTF. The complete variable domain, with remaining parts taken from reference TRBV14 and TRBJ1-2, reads EAGVTQFPSHSVIEKGQTVTLRCDPISGHDNLYWYRRVMGKEIKFLLHFVKESKQDESGMPNNRFLAERTGGTYSTLKVQPAELEDSGVYFCASSQGRGYGYTFGSGTRLTVV.

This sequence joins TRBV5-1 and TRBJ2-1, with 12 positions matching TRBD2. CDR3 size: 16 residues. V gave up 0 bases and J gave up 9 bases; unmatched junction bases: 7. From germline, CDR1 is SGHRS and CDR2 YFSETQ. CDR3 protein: CASSLVTSGGGGEQFF. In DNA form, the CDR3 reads TGCGCCAGCAGCTTGGTGACTAGCGGGGGTGGTGGTGAGCAGTTCTTC. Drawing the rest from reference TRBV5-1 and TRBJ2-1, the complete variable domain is KAGVTQTPRYLIKTRGQQVTLSCSPISGHRSVSWYQQTPGQGLQFLFEYFSETQRNKGNFPGRFSGRQFSNSRSEMNVSTLELGDSALYLCASSLVTSGGGGEQFFGPGTRLTVL.

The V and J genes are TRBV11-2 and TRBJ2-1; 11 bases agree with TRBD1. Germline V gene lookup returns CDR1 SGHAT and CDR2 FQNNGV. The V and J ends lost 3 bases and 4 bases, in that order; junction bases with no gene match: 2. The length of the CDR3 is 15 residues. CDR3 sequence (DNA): TGTGCCAGCAGCTTCCGGGACAGGGGGTACAATGAGCAGTTCTTC. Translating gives CASSFRDRGYNEQFF.

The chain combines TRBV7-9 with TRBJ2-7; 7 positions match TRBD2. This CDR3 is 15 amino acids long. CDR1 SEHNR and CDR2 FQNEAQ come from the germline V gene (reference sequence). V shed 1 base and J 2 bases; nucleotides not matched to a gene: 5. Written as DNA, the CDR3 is TGTGCCAGCAGCTTAGGGGCCGGGGGGACCTACGAGCAGTACTTC. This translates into CASSLGAGGTYEQYF.

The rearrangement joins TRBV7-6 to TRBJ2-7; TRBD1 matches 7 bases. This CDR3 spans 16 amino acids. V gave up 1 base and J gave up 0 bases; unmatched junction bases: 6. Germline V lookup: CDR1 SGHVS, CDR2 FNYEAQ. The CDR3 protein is CASSLEGQRRSYEQYF. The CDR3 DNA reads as TGTGCCAGCAGCTTAGAGGGACAGCGACGCTCCTACGAGCAGTACTTC.

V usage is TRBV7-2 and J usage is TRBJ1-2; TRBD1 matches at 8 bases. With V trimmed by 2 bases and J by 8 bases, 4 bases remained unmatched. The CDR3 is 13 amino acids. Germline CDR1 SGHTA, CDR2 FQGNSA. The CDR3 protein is CASSLPRDRGYTF. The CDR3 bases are TGTGCCAGCAGCTTACCCCGGGACAGGGGCTACACCTTC.

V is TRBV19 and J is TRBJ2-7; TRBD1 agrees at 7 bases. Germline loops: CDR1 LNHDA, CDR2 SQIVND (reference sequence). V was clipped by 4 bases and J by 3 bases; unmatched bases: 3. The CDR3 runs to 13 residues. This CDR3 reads CASSTTGFYEQYF. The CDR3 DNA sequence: TGTGCCAGTAGTACGACAGGGTTCTACGAGCAGTACTTC.

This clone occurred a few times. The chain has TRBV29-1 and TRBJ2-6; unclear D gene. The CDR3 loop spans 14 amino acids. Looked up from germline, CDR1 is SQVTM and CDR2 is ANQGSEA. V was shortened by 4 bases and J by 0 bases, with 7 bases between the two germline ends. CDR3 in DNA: TGCAGCGTTGTACAGATCTCTGGGGCCAACGTCCTGACTTTC. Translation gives CSVVQISGANVLTF. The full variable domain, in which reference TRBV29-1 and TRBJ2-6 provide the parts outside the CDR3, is SAVISQKPSRDICQRGTSLTIQCQVDSQVTMMFWYRQQPGQSLTLIATANQGSEATYESGFVIDKFPISRPNLTFSTLTVSNMSPEDSSIYLCSVVQISGANVLTFGAGSRLTVL.

In nucleotides, the CDR3 is TGTGCCAGCAGCCCGACAGGGGTGAGGGCTAATGAAAAACTGTTTTTT. Amino acid sequence: CASSPTGVRANEKLFF. The chain combines TRBV5-6 with TRBJ1-4; 8 bases match TRBD1. V was pared by 4 bases and J by 3 bases, with 8 bases of the junction left unmatched. From germline, CDR1 is SGHDT and CDR2 YYEEEE. The CDR3 is 16 residues long.

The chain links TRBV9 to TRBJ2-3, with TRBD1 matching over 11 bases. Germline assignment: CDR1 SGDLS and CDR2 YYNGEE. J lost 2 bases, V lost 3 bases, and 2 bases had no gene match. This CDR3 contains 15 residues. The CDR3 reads CASSGTGGLTDTQYF. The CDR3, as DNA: TGTGCCAGCAGCGGGACAGGGGGCCTCACAGATACGCAGTATTTT.

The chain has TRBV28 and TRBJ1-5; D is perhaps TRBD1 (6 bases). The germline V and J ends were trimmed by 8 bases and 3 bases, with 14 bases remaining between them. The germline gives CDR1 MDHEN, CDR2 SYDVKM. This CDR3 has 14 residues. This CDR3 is CASSEQGANQPQHF. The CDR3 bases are TGTGCCAGCTCCGAACAGGGCGCCAATCAGCCCCAGCATTTT.

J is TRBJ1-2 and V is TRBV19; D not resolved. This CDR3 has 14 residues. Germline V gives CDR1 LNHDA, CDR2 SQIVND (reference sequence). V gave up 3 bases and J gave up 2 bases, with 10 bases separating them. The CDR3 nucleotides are TGTGCCAGTAGTATCGGGCCAGGAAACTATGGCTACACCTTC. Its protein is CASSIGPGNYGYTF.

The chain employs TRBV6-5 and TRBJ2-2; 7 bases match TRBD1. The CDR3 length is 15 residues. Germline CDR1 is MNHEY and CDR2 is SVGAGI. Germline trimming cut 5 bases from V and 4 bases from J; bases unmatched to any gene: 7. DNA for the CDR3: TGTGCCAGCAGTGCCCATACAGGGGCCACCGGGGAGCTGTTTTTT. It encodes CASSAHTGATGELFF.

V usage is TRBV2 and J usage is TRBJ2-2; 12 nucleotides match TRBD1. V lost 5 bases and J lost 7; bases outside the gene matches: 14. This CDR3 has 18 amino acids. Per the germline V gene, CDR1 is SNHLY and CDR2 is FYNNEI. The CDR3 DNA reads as TGTGCCAGCAGTACGTCCCGGGACAGGGGGCGCGGAATCGGGGAGCTGTTTTTT. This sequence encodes CASSTSRDRGRGIGELFF.

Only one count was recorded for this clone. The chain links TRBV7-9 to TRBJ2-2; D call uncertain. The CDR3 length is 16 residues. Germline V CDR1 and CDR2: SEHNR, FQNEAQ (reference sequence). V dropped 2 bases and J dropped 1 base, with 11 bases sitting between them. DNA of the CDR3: TGTGCCAGCAGCTTAAATAGGGCTATGAACACCGGGGAGCTGTTTTTT. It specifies CASSLNRAMNTGELFF.

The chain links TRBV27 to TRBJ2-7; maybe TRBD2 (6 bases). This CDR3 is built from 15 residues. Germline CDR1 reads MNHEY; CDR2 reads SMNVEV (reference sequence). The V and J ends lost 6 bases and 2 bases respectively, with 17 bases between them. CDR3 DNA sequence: TGTGCCAGCAGACAGGTCGCCAGCGGGCCCTACGAGCAGTACTTC. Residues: CASRQVASGPYEQYF.